The source of this TCR beta chain is a study of T cell changes during pregnancy in multiple sclerosis. In germline, CDR1 is SGHNT, CDR2 YYREEE (reference sequence). The junction had 9 bases not matched to a gene; V was cut back by 6 bases and J by 8 bases. The CDR3 length is 14 residues. Method: immunoSEQ multiplex PCR; TCRdb's copy keeps in-frame clones and lacks some. Of some 100,000 clones listed, 75% to 95% are singletons. The specimen comprised peripheral blood, sampled in the second trimester of pregnancy. This TCR came from a female donor with multiple sclerosis, enrolled in a pregnancy study. J is TRBJ2-1 and V is TRBV5-4; 9 nucleotides match TRBD2. The CDR3 DNA is TGTGCCAGCAAGCTTAGCGGGAGCGGCGATGAGCAGTTCTTC. Protein sequence: CASKLSGSGDEQFF.